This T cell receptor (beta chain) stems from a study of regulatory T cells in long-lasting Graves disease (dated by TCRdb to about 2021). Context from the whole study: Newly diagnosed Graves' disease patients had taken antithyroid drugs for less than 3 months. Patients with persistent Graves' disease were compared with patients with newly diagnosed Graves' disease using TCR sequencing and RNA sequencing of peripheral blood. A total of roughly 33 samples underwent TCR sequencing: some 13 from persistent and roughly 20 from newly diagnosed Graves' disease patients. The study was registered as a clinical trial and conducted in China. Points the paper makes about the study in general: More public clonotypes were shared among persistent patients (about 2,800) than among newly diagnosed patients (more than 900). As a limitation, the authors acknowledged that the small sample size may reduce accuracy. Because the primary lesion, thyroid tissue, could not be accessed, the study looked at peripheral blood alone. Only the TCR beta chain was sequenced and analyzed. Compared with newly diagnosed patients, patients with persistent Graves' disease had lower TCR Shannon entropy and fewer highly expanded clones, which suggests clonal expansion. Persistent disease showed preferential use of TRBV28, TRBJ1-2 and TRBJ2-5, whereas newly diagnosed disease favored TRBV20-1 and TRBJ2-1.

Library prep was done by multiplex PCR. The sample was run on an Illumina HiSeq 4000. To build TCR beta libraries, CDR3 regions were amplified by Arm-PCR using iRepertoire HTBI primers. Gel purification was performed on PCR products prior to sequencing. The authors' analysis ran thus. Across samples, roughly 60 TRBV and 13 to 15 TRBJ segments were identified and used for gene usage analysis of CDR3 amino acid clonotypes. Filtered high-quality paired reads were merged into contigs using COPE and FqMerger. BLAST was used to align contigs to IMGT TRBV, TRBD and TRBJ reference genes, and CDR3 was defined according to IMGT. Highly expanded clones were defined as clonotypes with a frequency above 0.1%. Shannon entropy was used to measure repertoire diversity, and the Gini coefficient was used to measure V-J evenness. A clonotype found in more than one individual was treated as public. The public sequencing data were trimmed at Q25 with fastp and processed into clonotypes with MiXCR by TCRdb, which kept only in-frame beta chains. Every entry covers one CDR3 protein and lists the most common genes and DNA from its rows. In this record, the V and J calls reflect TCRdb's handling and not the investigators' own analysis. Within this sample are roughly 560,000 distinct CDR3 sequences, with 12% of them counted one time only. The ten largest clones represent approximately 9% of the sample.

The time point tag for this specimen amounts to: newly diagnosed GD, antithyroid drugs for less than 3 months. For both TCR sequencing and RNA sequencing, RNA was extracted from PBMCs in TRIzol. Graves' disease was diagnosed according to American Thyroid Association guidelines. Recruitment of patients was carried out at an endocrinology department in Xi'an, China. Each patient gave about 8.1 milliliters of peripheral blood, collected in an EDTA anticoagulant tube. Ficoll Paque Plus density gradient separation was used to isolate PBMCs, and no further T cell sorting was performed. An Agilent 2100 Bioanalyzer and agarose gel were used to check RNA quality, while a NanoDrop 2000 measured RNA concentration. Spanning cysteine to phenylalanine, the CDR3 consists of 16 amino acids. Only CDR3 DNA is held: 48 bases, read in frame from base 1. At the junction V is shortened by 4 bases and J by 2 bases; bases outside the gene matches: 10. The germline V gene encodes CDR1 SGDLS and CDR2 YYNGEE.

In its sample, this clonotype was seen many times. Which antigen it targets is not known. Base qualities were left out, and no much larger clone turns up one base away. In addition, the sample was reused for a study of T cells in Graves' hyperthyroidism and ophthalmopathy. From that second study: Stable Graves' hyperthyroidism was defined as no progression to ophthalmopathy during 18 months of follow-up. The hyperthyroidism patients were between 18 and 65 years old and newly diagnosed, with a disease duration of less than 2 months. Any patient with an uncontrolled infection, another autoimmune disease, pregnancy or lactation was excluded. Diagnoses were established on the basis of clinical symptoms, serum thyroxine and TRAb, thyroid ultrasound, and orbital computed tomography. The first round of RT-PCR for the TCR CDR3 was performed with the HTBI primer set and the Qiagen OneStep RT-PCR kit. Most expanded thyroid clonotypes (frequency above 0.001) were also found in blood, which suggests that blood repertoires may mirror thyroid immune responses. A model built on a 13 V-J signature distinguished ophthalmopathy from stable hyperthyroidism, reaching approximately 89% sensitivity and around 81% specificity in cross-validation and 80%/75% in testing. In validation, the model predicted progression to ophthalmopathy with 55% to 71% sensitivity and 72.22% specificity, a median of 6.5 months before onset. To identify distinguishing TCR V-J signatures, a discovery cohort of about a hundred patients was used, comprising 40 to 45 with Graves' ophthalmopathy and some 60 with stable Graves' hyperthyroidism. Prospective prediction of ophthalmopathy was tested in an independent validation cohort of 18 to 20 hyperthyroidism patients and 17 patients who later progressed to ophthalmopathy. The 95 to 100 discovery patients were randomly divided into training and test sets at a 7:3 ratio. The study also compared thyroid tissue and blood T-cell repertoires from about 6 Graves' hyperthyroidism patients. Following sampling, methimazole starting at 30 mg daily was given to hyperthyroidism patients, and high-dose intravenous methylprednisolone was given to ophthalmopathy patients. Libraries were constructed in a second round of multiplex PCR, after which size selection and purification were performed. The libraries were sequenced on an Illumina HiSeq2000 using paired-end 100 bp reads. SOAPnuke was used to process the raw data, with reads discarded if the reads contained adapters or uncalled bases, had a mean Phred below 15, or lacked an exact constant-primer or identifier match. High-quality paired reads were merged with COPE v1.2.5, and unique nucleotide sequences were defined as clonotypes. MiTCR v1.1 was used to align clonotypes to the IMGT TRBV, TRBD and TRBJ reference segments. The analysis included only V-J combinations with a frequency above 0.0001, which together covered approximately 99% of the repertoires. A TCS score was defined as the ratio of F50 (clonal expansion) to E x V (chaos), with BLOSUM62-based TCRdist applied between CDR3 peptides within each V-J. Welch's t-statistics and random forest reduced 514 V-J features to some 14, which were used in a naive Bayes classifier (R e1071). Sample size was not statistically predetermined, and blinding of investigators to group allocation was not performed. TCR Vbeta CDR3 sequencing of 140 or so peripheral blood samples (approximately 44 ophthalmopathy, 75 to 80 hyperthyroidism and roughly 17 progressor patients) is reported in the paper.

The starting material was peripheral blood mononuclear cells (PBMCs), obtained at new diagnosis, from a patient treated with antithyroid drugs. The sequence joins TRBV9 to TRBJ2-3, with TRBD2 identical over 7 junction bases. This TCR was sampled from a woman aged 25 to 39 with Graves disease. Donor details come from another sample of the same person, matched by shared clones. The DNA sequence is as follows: TGTGCCAGCAGCCAGTCATTAGCGGGTGTCACAGATACGCAGTATTTT. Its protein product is CASSQSLAGVTDTQYF.